This T cell receptor beta chain emerged from a study of cytomegalovirus exposure and HLA in healthy donors. At the level of the study: The use of the same platform for the 95 to 150 validation repertoires and the roughly 700 first-cohort repertoires was reported by a later analysis. Whole-study results and caveats: The CMV antigen specificity of a few CMV-associated chains was confirmed through in vitro analysis. TCR clusters originating in the first cohort tended to co-occur in the 110 or so validation repertoires, according to a later analysis.

Produced via immunoSEQ multiplex PCR; TCRdb's table is partial and in-frame only. This sample yields 200,000 to 250,000 clones, of which over 80% are seen a single time; over 11% belongs to the top ten. In the case of this clone: Its antigen is undetermined.

The TCR comes from a woman in her thirties in good health and CMV-seropositive. Sequencing input: PBMCs.

The DNA of the CDR3 is TGTGCCAGCAGCGTAGTCGGAGGGGGCACAGATACGCAGTATTTT. It encodes CASSVVGGGTDTQYF. The chain is built from TRBV9 and TRBJ2-3; the D gene is possibly TRBD2 (6 bases). V gave up 0 bases and J gave up 1 base, with 9 bases separating them. The germline CDR1 and CDR2 sequences are SGDLS and YYNGEE. This CDR3 is built from 15 residues. Complete variable domain (other parts from reference TRBV9 and TRBJ2-3): DSGVTQTPKHLITATGQRVTLRCSPRSGDLSVYWYQQSLDQGLQFLIQYYNGEERAKGNILERFSAQQFPDLHSELNLSSLELGDSALYFCASSVVGGGTDTQYFGPGTRLTVL.